This T cell receptor (beta chain) was captured by sequencing in a study of OX40 agonist ivuxolimab in advanced cancers. TCRdb's copy holds only in-frame clones and misses some; the assay was immunoSEQ multiplex PCR. The sample consists of approximately 69,000 clones, around four fifths of them appearing once. Details on this clone: No antigen is known for it.

V lost 3 bases and J lost 4, with 10 bases in between. The germline gives CDR1 SGHTA, CDR2 FQGNSA. CDR3 size: 14 residues. Findings and caveats of the study: Antigen specificity was not determined for the expanded peripheral T cells. Compared with others, partial responders at 0.1-3.0 mg/kg displayed clonal expansion among the lowest. CD8+ T cells were the subset that, on average, had more expanded clones than CD4+.

The sequence came from an adult with an advanced solid tumor such as melanoma, head and neck, liver or kidney cancer. The source material was CD4+ or CD8+ T cells sorted from blood, sampled in a trial of the OX40 agonist ivuxolimab. The rearrangement uses TRBV7-2 and TRBJ2-1; D possibly uses TRBD1 or TRBD2 (6 bases each). CDR3 amino acids: CASSFGGIYNEQFF. The DNA of the CDR3 is TGTGCCAGCAGCTTCGGGGGCATATACAATGAGCAGTTCTTC.